Below, 14 T cell receptor beta chains from the same sample are listed, as sequenced in a study of OX40 agonist ivuxolimab in advanced cancers. Sequencing used immunoSEQ multiplex PCR; TCRdb keeps in-frame clones, though not all of them. This sample yields around 84,000 clones, of which approximately 90% are seen a single time; about 0.45% belongs to the top ten. Source: CD4+ or CD8+ T cells sorted from blood, taken in a trial of the OX40 agonist ivuxolimab. These receptors came from an adult with an advanced solid tumor such as melanoma, head and neck, liver or kidney cancer.

The V and J genes are TRBV18 and TRBJ1-5; 10 nucleotides align to TRBD1. CDR3 length equals 16 residues. V shed 2 bases, J shed 5 bases, and the junction held 6 bases outside the gene matches. The germline V gene encodes CDR1 KGHSH and CDR2 LQKENI. CDR3 in amino acids: CASSPDGQGVDQPQHF. CDR3 nucleotides: TGTGCCAGCTCACCAGACGGACAGGGGGTTGATCAGCCCCAGCATTTT. Full variable domain (outside the CDR3, taken from reference TRBV18 and TRBJ1-5): NAGVMQNPRHLVRRRGQEARLRCSPMKGHSHVYWYRQLPEEGLKFMVYLQKENIIDESGMPKERFSAEFPKEGPSILRIQQVVRGDSAAYFCASSPDGQGVDQPQHFGDGTRLSIL.

The rearrangement links TRBV7-9 to TRBJ2-3; 11 bases match TRBD2. Germline CDR1 and CDR2: SEHNR and FQNEAQ (reference sequence). This CDR3 is built from 16 residues. V lost 8 bases, J lost 0 bases, and 7 bases stayed unmatched. The CDR3 coding sequence is TGTGCCAGCTCCCCTAGCGGGGGGCTTAGCACAGATACGCAGTATTTT. This sequence encodes CASSPSGGLSTDTQYF.

The rearrangement links TRBV28 to TRBJ1-5; weak D call: TRBD1 (6 bases). From germline, CDR1 is MDHEN and CDR2 SYDVKM. CDR3 length: 14 residues. Deletions cut 6 bases from V and 4 bases from J, with 13 bases between. CDR3 sequence: CASSHGQMNQPQHF. CDR3 in DNA: TGTGCCAGCAGCCACGGACAGATGAATCAGCCCCAGCATTTT.

The CDR3: CASSLGAGGDEQFF. Here the CDR3 DNA reads TGTGCCAGCAGCTTGGGGGCGGGAGGTGATGAGCAGTTCTTC. The chain is built from TRBV7-7 and TRBJ2-1; 8 nucleotides agree with TRBD2. The CDR3 is 14 residues long. V gave up 3 bases and J gave up 8 bases; unmatched junction bases: 6. In germline, CDR1 is SSHAT, CDR2 FNYEAQ (reference sequence). The full variable domain, with the rest looked up from reference TRBV7-7 and TRBJ2-1, is GAGVSQSPRYKVTKRGQDVTLRCDPISSHATLYWYQQALGQGPEFLTYFNYEAQPDKSGLPSDRFSAERPEGSISTLTIQRTEQRDSAMYRCASSLGAGGDEQFFGPGTRLTVL.

About this clone itself: One end of the junction does not line up with germline, which may come from a read error. The chain joins TRBV7-2 to TRBJ2-7; D gene ambiguous. The CDR3 has 14 residues. Germline V gives CDR1 SGHTA, CDR2 FQGNSA. The CDR3 nucleotides read TGTGCCAGCAGCTTAACGGACGGAACCACCATTCGAGGCTTC. Amino acids: CASSLTDGTTIRGF.

The rearrangement joins TRBV19 to TRBJ1-1; D is unresolved. V lost 2 bases and J 0 bases, leaving 13 bases between the germline ends. The germline gives CDR1 LNHDA, CDR2 SQIVND (reference sequence). This CDR3 has 16 amino acids. The CDR3, as DNA: TGTGCCAGTAGTATACGCGGCAGCCGCATGAACACTGAAGCTTTCTTT. Its protein product is CASSIRGSRMNTEAFF.

The rearrangement uses TRBV10-2 and TRBJ2-1, with 10 bases that match TRBD2. CDR1 WSHSY and CDR2 SAAADI come from the germline V gene. Trimming took 5 bases from V and 5 from J; bases not matched to a gene: 3. This CDR3 is built from 14 residues. CDR3 in DNA: TGCGCCAGCAGTACTAGCGGGAACAACAATGAGCAGTTCTTC. Translation: CASSTSGNNNEQFF.

J is TRBJ1-1 and V is TRBV18; D unclear. Germline assignment: CDR1 KGHSH and CDR2 LQKENI. V was trimmed by 3 bases and J by 4 bases, leaving 12 bases between them. The CDR3 contains 14 residues. The CDR3 nucleotides read TGTGCCAGCTCACCGCCTAGGACGGGCACTGAAGCTTTCTTT. This gives the protein CASSPPRTGTEAFF.

The V gene is TRBV27, the J gene TRBJ2-7; 9 nucleotides align to TRBD2. This CDR3 spans 13 amino acids. Germline lookup yields CDR1 MNHEY and CDR2 SMNVEV (reference sequence). The trim removed 3 bases at V and 6 bases at J, leaving 3 bases unmatched. CDR3 sequence: CASSFSSGTEQYF. CDR3 coding DNA: TGTGCCAGCAGTTTTTCTAGCGGGACCGAGCAGTACTTC.

CDR3 region: CASSGWTSGRTDTQYF. The CDR3 DNA follows: TGTGCCAGCAGTGGATGGACTAGCGGGAGGACTGATACGCAGTATTTT. This chain joins TRBV6-1 and TRBJ2-3; 14 positions agree with TRBD2. From germline, CDR1 is MNHNS and CDR2 SASEGT. CDR3 size: 16 residues. The trim removed 4 bases at V and 6 bases at J, leaving 6 bases unmatched.

The chain has TRBV11-1 and TRBJ2-1; D is possibly TRBD1 or TRBD2 (6 bases each). The CDR3 has 14 amino acids. Trimming cost V 2 bases and J 7 bases, with 12 bases left between them. Germline values: CDR1 SGHAT, CDR2 FQDESV (reference sequence). The CDR3 here is CASSLPRRGNEQFF. CDR3 bases: TGTGCCAGCAGCTTACCGCGGAGGGGGAATGAGCAGTTCTTC.

For the CDR3, the DNA is TGCAGCGCCCGGACAGATTCCTACGAGCAGTACTTC. Protein sequence: CSARTDSYEQYF. The rearrangement joins TRBV29-1 to TRBJ2-7, with TRBD1 as a possible D gene (6 bases). CDR1 and CDR2 (germline): SQVTM, ANQGSEA. Trimming pared 7 bases from V and 1 base from J, leaving 11 bases between. The CDR3 has 12 amino acids.

This chain connects TRBV19 to TRBJ1-5; 7 nucleotides agree with TRBD1. Germline V lookup: CDR1 LNHDA, CDR2 SQIVND (reference sequence). This CDR3 region has 18 residues. V lost 2 bases and J lost 5; bases outside the gene matches: 15. CDR3 DNA sequence: TGTGCCAGTAGTATAATTCGGGCAGGGGGACTTTCTGATCAGCCCCAGCATTTT. It encodes CASSIIRAGGLSDQPQHF.

The V and J genes are TRBV27 and TRBJ2-7; the D gene could be TRBD1 or TRBD2 (5 bases each). The CDR3 runs 13 residues. Germline V gene sequence: CDR1 MNHEY, CDR2 SMNVEV (reference sequence). V lost 6 bases to trimming and J lost 5 bases, with 14 bases between them. The chain's CDR3 is CASSKNGGHEQYF. The CDR3 region has the DNA TGTGCCAGCAGCAAGAATGGGGGTCACGAGCAGTACTTC.